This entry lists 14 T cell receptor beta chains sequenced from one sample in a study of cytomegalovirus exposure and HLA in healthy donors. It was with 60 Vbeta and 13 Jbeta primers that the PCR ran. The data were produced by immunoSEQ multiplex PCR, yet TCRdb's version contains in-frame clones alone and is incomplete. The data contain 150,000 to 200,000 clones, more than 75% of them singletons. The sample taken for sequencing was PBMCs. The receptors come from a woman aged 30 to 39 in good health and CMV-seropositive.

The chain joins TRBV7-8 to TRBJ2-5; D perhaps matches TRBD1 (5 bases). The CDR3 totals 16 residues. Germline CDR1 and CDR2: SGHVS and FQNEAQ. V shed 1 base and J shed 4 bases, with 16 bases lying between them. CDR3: CASSLGRRVQGETQYF. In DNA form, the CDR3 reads TGTGCCAGCAGCTTAGGGCGAAGGGTGCAGGGAGAGACCCAGTACTTC.

CDR3 protein: CASSALDRGMRQYF. In DNA form, the CDR3 reads TGTGCCAGCAGCGCCCTTGACAGGGGGATGAGGCAGTACTTC. V is TRBV7-6 and J is TRBJ2-7, with 9 bases fitting TRBD1. The length of the CDR3 is 14 residues. V trimming: 5 bases; J trimming: 9 bases; junction bases outside the gene matches: 11. Looked up from germline, CDR1 is SGHVS and CDR2 is FNYEAQ.

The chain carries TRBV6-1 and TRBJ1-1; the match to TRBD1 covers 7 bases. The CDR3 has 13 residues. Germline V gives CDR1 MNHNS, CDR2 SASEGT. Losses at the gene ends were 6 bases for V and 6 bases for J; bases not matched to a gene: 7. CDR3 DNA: TGTGCCAGCAGAGGCCAGGGGGGTGCTGAAGCTTTCTTT. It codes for CASRGQGGAEAFF.

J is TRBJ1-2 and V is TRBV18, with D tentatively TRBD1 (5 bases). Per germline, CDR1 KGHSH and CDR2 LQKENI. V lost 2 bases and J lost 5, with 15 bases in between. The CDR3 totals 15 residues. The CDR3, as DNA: TGTGCCAGCTCACCAACGGGGACTAAATTGTATGGCTACACCTTC. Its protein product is CASSPTGTKLYGYTF.

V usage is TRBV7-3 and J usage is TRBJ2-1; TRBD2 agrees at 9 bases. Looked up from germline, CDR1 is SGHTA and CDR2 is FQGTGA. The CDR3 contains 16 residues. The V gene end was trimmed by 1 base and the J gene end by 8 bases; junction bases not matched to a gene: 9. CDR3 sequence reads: CASSLRAGGAIHEQFF. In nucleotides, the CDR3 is TGTGCCAGCAGCTTAAGGGCGGGAGGGGCAATCCATGAGCAGTTCTTC.

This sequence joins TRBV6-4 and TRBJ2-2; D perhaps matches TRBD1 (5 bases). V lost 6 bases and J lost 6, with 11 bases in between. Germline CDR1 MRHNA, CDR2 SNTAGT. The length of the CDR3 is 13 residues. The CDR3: CASSSQGAGELFF. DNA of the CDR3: TGTGCCAGCAGCTCCCAGGGTGCCGGGGAGCTGTTTTTT.

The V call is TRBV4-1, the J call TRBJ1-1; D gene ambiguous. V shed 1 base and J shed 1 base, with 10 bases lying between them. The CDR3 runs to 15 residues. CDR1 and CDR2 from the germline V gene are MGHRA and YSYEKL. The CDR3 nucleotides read TGCGCCAGCAGCCAAGCCGGACGGGAGAACACTGAAGCTTTCTTT. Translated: CASSQAGRENTEAFF.

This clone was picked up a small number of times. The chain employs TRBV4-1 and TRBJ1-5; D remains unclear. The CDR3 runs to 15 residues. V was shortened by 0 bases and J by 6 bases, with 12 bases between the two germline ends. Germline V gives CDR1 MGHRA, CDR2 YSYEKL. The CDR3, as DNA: TGCGCCAGCAGCCAAGATGCGAGGGAAAGTCAGCCCCAGCATTTT. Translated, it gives CASSQDARESQPQHF.

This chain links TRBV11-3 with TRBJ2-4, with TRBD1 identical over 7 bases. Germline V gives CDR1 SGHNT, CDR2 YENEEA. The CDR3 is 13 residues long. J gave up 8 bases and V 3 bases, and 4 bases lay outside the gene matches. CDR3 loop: CASSLGQRDIQYF. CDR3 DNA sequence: TGTGCCAGCAGCTTGGGACAGAGGGACATTCAGTACTTC.

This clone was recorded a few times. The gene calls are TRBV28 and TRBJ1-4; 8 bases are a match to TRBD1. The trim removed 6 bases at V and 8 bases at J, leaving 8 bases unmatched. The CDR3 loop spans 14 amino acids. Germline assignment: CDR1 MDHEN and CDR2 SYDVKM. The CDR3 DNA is TGTGCCAGCAGCCCGCAGGGGGCGGGGGAAAAACTGTTTTTT. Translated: CASSPQGAGEKLFF.

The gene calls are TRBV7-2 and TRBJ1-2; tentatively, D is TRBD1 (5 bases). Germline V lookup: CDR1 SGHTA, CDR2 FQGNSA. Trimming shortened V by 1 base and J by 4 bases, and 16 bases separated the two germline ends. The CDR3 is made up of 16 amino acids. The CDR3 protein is CASSLGGDPGGYGYTF. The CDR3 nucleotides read TGTGCCAGCAGCTTAGGTGGGGACCCGGGGGGCTATGGCTACACCTTC.

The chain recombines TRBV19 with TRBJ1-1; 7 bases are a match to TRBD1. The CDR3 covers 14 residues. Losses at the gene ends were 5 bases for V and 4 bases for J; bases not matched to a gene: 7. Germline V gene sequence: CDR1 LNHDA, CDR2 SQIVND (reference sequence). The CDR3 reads CASSHRQGFTEAFF. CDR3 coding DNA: TGTGCCAGTAGTCACAGACAGGGATTCACTGAAGCTTTCTTT.

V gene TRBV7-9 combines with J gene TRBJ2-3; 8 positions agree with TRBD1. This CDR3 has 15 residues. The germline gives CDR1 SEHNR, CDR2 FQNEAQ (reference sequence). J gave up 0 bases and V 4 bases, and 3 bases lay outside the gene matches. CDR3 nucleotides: TGTGCCAGCAGCTATGACAGGGGTAGCACAGATACGCAGTATTTT. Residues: CASSYDRGSTDTQYF.

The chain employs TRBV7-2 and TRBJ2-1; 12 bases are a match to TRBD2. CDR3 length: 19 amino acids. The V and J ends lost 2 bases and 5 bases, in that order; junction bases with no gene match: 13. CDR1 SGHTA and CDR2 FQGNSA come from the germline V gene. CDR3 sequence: CASSLLLFGLAGQDNEQFF. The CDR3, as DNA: TGTGCCAGCAGCTTACTACTATTTGGACTAGCGGGGCAGGACAATGAGCAGTTCTTC.